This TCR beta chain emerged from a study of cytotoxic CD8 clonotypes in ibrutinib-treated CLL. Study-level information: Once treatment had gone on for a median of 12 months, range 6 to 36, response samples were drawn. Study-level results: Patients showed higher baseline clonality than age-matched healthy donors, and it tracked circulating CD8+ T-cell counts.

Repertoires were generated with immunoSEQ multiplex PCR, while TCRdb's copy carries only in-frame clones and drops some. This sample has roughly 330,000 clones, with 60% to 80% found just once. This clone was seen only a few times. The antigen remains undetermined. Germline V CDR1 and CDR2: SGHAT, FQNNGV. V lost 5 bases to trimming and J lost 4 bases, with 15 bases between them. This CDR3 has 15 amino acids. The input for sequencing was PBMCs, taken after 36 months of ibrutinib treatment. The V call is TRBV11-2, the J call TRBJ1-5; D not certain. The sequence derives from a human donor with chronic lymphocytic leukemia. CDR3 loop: CASSPGSQFNQPQHF. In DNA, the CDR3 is TGTGCCAGCAGCCCCGGGAGTCAATTTAATCAGCCCCAGCATTTT. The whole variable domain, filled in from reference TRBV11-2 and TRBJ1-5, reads EAGVAQSPRYKIIEKRQSVAFWCNPISGHATLYWYQQILGQGPKLLIQFQNNGVVDDSQLPKDRFSAERLKGVDSTLKIQPAKLEDSAVYLCASSPGSQFNQPQHFGDGTRLSIL.